Reported below is one TCR beta chain. The antigen is undetermined. The CDR3 has 16 amino acids. Losses at the gene ends were 6 bases for V and 5 bases for J; bases not matched to a gene: 15. Germline CDR1 reads KGHSH; CDR2 reads LQKENI. This entry belongs to a study of T cell responses to AZD1222 COVID-19 vaccine. Study-level results: White British donors predominated, females outnumbered males, and clonal diversity was possibly underestimated. It was only after the peak T cell response that any repertoires were sampled. Seropositive at baseline were only a handful of AZD1222 recipients.

Sequenced by immunoSEQ multiplex PCR; TCRdb stores in-frame clones only, minus some. The sample includes 150,000 to 200,000 clones, approximately 86% seen only once; the top ten take less than 3%. Source: peripheral blood, taken on day 0 of AZD1222 vaccination. This rearrangement joins TRBV18 to TRBJ2-7; 8 positions match TRBD1. This TCR came from an adult in good health. The CDR3 nucleotides read TGTGCCAGCTCTCAAAGGGGGACAGGAGGGCCAAACGAGCAGTACTTC. This gives the protein CASSQRGTGGPNEQYF. The full variable domain, its missing parts supplied by reference TRBV18 and TRBJ2-7, is NAGVMQNPRHLVRRRGQEARLRCSPMKGHSHVYWYRQLPEEGLKFMVYLQKENIIDESGMPKERFSAEFPKEGPSILRIQQVVRGDSAAYFCASSQRGTGGPNEQYFGPGTRLTVT.